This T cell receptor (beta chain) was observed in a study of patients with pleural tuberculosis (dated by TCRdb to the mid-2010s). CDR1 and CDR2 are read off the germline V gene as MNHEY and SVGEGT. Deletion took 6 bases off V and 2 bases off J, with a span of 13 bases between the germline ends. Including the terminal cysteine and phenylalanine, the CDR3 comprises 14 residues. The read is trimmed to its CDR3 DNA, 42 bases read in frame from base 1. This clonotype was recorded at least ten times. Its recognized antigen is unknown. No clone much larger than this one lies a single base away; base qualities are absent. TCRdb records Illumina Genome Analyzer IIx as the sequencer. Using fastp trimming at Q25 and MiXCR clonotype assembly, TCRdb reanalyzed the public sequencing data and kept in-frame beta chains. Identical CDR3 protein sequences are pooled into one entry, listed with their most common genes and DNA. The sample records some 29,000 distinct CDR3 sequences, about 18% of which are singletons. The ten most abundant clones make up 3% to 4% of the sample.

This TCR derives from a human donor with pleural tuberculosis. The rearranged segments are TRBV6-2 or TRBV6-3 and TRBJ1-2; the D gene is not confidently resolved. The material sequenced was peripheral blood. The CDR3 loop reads CASSPGNRNYGYTF. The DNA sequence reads TGTGCCAGCAGCCCTGGGAACAGAAACTATGGCTACACCTTC.